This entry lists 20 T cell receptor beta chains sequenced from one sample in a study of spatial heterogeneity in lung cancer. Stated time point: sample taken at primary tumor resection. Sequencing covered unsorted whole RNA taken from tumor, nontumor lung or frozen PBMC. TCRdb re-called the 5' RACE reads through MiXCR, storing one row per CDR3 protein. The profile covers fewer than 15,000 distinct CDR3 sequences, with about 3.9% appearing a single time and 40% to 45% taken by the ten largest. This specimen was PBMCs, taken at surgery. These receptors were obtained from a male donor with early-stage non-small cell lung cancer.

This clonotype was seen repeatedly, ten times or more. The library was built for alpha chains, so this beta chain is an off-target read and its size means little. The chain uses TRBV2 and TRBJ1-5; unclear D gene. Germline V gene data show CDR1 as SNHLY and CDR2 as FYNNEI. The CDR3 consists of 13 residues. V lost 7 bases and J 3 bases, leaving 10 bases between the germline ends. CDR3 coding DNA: TGTGCCAGCAAAAGAGATAACAATCAGCCCCAGCATTTT. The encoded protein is CASKRDNNQPQHF.

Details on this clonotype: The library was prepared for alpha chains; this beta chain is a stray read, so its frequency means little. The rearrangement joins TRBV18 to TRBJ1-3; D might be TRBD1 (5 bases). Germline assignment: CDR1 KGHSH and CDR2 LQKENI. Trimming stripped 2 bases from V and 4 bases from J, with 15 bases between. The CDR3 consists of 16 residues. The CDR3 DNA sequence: TGTGCCAGCTCACCAGGAGTAGGGGTGTTCGGAAACACCATATATTTT. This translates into CASSPGVGVFGNTIYF.

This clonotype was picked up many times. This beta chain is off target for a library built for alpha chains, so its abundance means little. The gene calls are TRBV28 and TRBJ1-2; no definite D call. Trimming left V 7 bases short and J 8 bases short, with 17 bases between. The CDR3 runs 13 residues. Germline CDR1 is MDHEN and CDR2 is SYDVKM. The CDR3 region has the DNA TGTGCCAGCACCCTCCCCGCCGCCTCGGGCTACACCTTC. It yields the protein CASTLPAASGYTF.

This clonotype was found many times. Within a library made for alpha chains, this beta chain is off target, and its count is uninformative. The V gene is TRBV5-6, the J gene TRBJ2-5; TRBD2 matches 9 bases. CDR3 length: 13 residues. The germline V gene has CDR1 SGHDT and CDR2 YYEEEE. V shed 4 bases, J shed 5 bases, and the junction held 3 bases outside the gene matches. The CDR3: CASSAGLAETQYF. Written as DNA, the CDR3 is TGTGCCAGCAGCGCCGGACTAGCGGAGACCCAGTACTTC.

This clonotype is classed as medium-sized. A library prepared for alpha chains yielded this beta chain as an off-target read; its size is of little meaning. CDR3 loop: CSARAGTGDTGELFF. The CDR3 nucleotides read TGCAGTGCTAGAGCCGGGACAGGGGACACCGGGGAGCTGTTTTTT. The chain employs TRBV20-1 and TRBJ2-2; 10 nucleotides line up with TRBD1. Germline V gene lookup returns CDR1 DFQATT and CDR2 SNEGSKA (reference sequence). The trim removed 1 base at V and 3 bases at J, leaving 2 bases unmatched. The CDR3 runs 15 residues.

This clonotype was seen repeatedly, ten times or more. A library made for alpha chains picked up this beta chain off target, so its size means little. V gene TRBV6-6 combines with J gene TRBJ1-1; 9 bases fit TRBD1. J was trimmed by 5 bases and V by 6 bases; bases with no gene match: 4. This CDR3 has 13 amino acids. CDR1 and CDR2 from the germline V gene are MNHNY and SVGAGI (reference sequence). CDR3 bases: TGTGCCAGCAGGTGGACAGGGGAGACTGAAGCTTTCTTT. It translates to CASRWTGETEAFF.

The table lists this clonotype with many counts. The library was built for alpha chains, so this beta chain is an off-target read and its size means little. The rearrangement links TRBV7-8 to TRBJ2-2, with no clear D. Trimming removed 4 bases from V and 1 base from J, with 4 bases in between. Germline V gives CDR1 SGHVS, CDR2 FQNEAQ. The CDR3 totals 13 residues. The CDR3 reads CASSSVNTGELFF. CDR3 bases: TGTGCCAGCAGCTCCGTGAACACCGGGGAGCTGTTTTTT.

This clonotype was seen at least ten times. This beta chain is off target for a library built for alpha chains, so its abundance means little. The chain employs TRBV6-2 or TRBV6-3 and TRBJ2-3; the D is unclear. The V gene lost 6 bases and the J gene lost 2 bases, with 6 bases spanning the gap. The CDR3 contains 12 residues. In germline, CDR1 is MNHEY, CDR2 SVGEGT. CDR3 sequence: CASRLHTDTQYF. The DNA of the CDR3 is TGTGCCAGCAGACTACACACAGATACGCAGTATTTT.

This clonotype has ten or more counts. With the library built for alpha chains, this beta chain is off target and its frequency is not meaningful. The CDR3 reads CASSYSIQGISPLHF. The CDR3 nucleotides are TGTGCCAGCAGTTACTCGATCCAGGGCATATCCCCCCTCCACTTT. The chain recombines TRBV6-5 with TRBJ1-6; D is possibly TRBD1 (5 bases). CDR1 and CDR2 from the germline V gene are MNHEY and SVGAGI. The CDR3 covers 15 residues. Trimming removed 0 bases at V and 13 bases at J, with 16 bases between.

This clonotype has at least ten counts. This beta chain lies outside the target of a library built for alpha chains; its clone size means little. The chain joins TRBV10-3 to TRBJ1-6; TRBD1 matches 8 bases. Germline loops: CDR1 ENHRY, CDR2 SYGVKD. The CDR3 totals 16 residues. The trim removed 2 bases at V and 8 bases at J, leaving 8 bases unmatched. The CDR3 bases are TGTGCCATCAGTGAGGACCAGGGGGCGCCTGATTCACCCCTCCACTTT. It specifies CAISEDQGAPDSPLHF.

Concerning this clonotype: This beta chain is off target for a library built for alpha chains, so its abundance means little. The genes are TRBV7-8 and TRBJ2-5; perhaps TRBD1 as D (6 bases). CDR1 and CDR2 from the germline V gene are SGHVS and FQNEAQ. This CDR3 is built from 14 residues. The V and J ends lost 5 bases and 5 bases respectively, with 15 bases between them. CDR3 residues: CASSGGPFRETQYF. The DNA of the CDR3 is TGTGCCAGCAGCGGGGGCCCCTTCAGGGAGACCCAGTACTTC.

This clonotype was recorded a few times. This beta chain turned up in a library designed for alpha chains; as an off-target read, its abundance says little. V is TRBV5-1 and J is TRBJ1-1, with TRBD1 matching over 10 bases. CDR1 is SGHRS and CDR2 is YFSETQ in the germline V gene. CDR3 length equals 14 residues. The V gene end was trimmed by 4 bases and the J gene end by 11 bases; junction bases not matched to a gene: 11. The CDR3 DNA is TGCGCCAGCAGCATTGGACAGGGGGAAATGAGGGCTTTCTTT. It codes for CASSIGQGEMRAFF.

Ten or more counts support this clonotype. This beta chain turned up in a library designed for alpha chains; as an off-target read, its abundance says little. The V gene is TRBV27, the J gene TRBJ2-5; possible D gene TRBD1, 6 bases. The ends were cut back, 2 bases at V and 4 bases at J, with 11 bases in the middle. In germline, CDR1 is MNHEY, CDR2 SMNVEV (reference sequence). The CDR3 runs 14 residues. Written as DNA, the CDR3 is TGTGCCAGCAGTTTAGACCTGGGGGCAGAGACCCAGTACTTC. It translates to CASSLDLGAETQYF.

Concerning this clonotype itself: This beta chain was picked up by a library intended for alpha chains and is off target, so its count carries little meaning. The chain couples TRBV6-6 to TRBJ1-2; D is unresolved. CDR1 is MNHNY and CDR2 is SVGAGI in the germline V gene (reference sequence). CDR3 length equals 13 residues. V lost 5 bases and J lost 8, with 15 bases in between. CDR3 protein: CASSPRKEGGYTF. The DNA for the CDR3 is TGTGCCAGCAGTCCACGGAAGGAAGGAGGCTACACCTTC.

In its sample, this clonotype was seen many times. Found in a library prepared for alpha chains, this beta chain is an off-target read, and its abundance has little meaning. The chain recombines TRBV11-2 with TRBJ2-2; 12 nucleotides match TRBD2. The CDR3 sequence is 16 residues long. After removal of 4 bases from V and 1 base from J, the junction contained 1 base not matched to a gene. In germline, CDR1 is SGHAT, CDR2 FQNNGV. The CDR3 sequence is CASSSLAGGNTGELFF. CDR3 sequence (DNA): TGTGCCAGCAGCTCACTAGCGGGAGGGAACACCGGGGAGCTGTTTTTT.

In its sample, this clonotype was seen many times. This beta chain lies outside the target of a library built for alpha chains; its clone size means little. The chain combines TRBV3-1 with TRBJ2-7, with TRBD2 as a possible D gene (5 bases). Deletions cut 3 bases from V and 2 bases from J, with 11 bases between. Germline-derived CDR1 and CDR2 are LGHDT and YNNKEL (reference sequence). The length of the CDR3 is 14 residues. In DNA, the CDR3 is TGTGCCAGCAGCCAGCGAGTCGGGACCTACGAGCAGTACTTC. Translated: CASSQRVGTYEQYF.

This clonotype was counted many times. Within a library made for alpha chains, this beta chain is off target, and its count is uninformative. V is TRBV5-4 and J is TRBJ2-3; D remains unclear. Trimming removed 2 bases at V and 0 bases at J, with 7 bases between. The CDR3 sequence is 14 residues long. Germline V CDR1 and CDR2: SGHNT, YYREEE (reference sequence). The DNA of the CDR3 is TGTGCCAGCAGCTTCCGTGAGAGCACAGATACGCAGTATTTT. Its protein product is CASSFRESTDTQYF.

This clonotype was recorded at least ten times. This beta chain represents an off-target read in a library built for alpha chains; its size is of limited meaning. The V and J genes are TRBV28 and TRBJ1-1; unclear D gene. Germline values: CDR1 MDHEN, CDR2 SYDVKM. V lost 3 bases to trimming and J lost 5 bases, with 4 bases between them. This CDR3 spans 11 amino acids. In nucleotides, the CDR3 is TGTGCCAGCAGTTTGTTAACTGAAGCTTTCTTT. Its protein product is CASSLLTEAFF.

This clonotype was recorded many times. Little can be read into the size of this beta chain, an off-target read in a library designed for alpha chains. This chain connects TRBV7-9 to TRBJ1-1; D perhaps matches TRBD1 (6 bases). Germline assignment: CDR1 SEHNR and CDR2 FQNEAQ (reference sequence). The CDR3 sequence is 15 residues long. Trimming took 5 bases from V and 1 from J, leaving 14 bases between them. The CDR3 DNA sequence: TGTGCCAGCAGCCTCAACCAGGGACAGAACACTGAAGCTTTCTTT. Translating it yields CASSLNQGQNTEAFF.

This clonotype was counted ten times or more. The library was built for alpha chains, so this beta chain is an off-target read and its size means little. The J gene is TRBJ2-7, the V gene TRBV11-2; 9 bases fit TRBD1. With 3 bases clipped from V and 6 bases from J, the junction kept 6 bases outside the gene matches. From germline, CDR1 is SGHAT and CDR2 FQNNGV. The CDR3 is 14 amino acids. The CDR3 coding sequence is TGTGCCAGCAGCTTGAGACAGGGGGGCAGCGAGCAGTACTTC. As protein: CASSLRQGGSEQYF. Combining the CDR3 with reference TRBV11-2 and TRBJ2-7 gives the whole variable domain EAGVAQSPRYKIIEKRQSVAFWCNPISGHATLYWYQQILGQGPKLLIQFQNNGVVDDSQLPKDRFSAERLKGVDSTLKIQPAKLEDSAVYLCASSLRQGGSEQYFGPGTRLTVT.